This T cell receptor (beta chain) was recovered during a study of human thymus T cells. Study-level findings and limits: Thymic as well as blood repertoires seemed to favor certain V and J genes unevenly.

Measured with immunoSEQ multiplex PCR; TCRdb has only the in-frame clones, and not every one. This table holds some 57,000 clones, approximately 95% found once. A note on this clone: Its antigen remains unidentified.

Germline V gene lookup returns CDR1 SGHVS and CDR2 FQNEAQ. V lost 3 bases and J lost 0; bases outside the gene matches: 0. The CDR3 is made up of 15 amino acids. Donation was from healthy Finnish infants who were having corrective surgery that addressed congenital heart defects. An approximately 0.5-1 mL peripheral blood aliquot was taken intraoperatively from four of eight donors. The specimen was blood. This chain links TRBV7-8 with TRBJ2-7, with 12 bases aligning to TRBD2. The clonotype originates from a boy under three years old with a congenital heart defect but otherwise immunologically healthy. CDR3 amino acids: CASSLTSGSSYEQYF. Here the CDR3 DNA reads TGTGCCAGCAGCTTGACTAGCGGGAGCTCCTACGAGCAGTACTTC.